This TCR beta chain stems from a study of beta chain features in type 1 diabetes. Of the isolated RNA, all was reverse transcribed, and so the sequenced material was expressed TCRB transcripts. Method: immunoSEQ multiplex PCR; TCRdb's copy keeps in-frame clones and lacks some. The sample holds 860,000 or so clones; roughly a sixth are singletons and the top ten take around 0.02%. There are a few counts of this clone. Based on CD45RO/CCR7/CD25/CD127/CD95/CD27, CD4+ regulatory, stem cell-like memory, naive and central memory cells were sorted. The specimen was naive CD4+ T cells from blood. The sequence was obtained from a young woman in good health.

The CDR3 DNA sequence: TGTGCCAGCAGCCCATCCCCGGGACTAGCGGGAGGTGAGCAGTTCTTC. Translating gives CASSPSPGLAGGEQFF. V gene TRBV7-3 combines with J gene TRBJ2-1; 15 positions agree with TRBD2. CDR3 length: 16 amino acids. Germline V gives CDR1 SGHTA, CDR2 FQGTGA. The ends lost 5 bases at V and 9 bases at J; junction bases unmatched: 8.